One and the same sample provided the 15 T cell receptor beta chains below, sequenced in a study of blood T cells in healthy people across ages. Alongside a J-beta primer mix, a sample-barcoded 5' primer served in a second PCR lasting about 7 to 11 cycles. TCRdb fed the 5' RACE reads into MiXCR, producing one record per CDR3 protein. The table has about 1.5 million distinct CDR3 sequences, less than 45% seen once; the top ten hold approximately 4%. The sequenced sample was blood. Receptor source: a woman younger than 35 in good health.

The rearrangement joins TRBV5-1 to TRBJ2-5; TRBD2 matches 8 bases. The CDR3 totals 13 residues. Germline V gene lookup returns CDR1 SGHRS and CDR2 YFSETQ. The ends lost 0 bases at V and 11 bases at J; junction bases unmatched: 6. CDR3 DNA: TGCGCCAGCAGCTTGGCTAGCGGGCATGAGCAGTACTTC. It encodes CASSLASGHEQYF.

The sample holds a few counts of this clonotype. The chain employs TRBV7-8 and TRBJ2-3; D not certain. This CDR3 spans 19 amino acids. Trimming took 1 base from V and 2 from J, leaving 22 bases between them. Per the germline V gene, CDR1 is SGHVS and CDR2 is FQNEAQ. CDR3 loop: CASSLVGIYYSYSTDTQYF. CDR3 nucleotide sequence: TGTGCCAGCAGCTTAGTAGGGATTTACTACAGCTATTCCACAGATACGCAGTATTTT.

This clonotype was counted only a few times. The V call is TRBV4-3, the J call TRBJ2-5, with D perhaps TRBD2 (5 bases). With 1 base removed from V and 4 bases from J, the gap between germline ends came to 13 bases. CDR3 length: 15 amino acids. The germline CDR1 and CDR2 sequences are LGHNA and YSLEER. CDR3 sequence reads: CASSQVTVSGETQYF. The CDR3 DNA is TGCGCCAGCAGCCAAGTAACAGTAAGCGGAGAGACCCAGTACTTC.

The chain joins TRBV9 to TRBJ1-4; D not certain. CDR1 SGDLS and CDR2 YYNGEE come from the germline V gene. With 0 bases removed from V and 8 bases from J, the gap between germline ends came to 8 bases. The CDR3 totals 13 residues. CDR3 nucleotide sequence: TGTGCCAGCAGCGTAGGCGACGGGGAAAAACTGTTTTTT. Its protein is CASSVGDGEKLFF.

The sample holds a few counts of this clonotype. V is TRBV4-3 and J is TRBJ1-1, with a possible D match to TRBD1 (5 bases). The CDR3 sequence is 15 residues long. V gave up 0 bases and J gave up 4 bases, with 12 bases separating them. CDR1 and CDR2 from the germline V gene are LGHNA and YSLEER. The CDR3, as DNA: TGCGCCAGCAGCCAAGATTGGTCAGGGTCCACTGAAGCTTTCTTT. It is translated as CASSQDWSGSTEAFF.

The CDR3 DNA reads TGTGCCAGCAGTGCCAACAGGGTTGGAGAGACCCAGTACTTC. It translates to CASSANRVGETQYF. The chain carries TRBV25-1 and TRBJ2-5; TRBD1 is a possible D gene (6 bases). Trimming stripped 4 bases from V and 4 bases from J, with 13 bases between. The CDR3 sequence is 14 residues long. Germline CDR1 and CDR2: MGHDK and SYGVNS.

There are a few counts of this clonotype. CDR3 sequence (DNA): TGCGCCAGCAGCACGGGACTAGCGGGGGCATACAATGAGCAGTTCTTC. Translation: CASSTGLAGAYNEQFF. V usage is TRBV5-1 and J usage is TRBJ2-1; 14 bases fit TRBD2. The CDR3 has 16 residues. CDR1 and CDR2 from the germline V gene are SGHRS and YFSETQ. V trimming: 4 bases; J trimming: 4 bases; junction bases outside the gene matches: 4.

The CDR3 reads CASSSRLVAGEIYNEQFF. The CDR3 region has the DNA TGTGCCAGCAGTTCCCGCCTGGTAGCGGGAGAGATATACAATGAGCAGTTCTTC. V and J are TRBV6-2 or TRBV6-3 and TRBJ2-1, with TRBD2 identical over 9 bases. Germline CDR1 and CDR2: MNHEY and SVGEGT. The V gene end was trimmed by 4 bases and the J gene end by 4 bases; junction bases not matched to a gene: 14. The CDR3 consists of 18 residues.

This clonotype was picked up a small number of times. The V and J genes are TRBV18 and TRBJ1-2; the D gene is possibly TRBD1 (6 bases). The CDR3 runs 13 residues. Trimming shortened V by 2 bases and J by 6 bases, and 10 bases separated the two germline ends. Germline V gives CDR1 KGHSH, CDR2 LQKENI. The CDR3 bases are TGTGCCAGCTCACCAAGGAAGGGGGATGGCTACACCTTC. It codes for CASSPRKGDGYTF.

V usage is TRBV19 and J usage is TRBJ1-2; D unresolved. Between the trimmed V and J ends, which lost 6 bases and 9 bases, there was a span of 20 bases. Per the germline V gene, CDR1 is LNHDA and CDR2 is SQIVND (reference sequence). The CDR3 sequence is 14 residues long. CDR3 residues: CASSDHAGASRYTF. The CDR3 nucleotides are TGTGCCAGTAGCGACCATGCGGGCGCGTCGCGCTACACCTTC.

This sequence joins TRBV5-1 and TRBJ2-7; a weak D match, TRBD1 (6 bases). Germline CDR1 and CDR2: SGHRS and YFSETQ. V was trimmed by 0 bases and J by 3 bases, leaving 16 bases between them. CDR3 size: 16 residues. CDR3 in amino acids: CASSLELGTTRYEQYF. The DNA of the CDR3 is TGCGCCAGCAGCTTGGAGTTGGGGACAACACGCTACGAGCAGTACTTC.

The chain couples TRBV13 to TRBJ1-1, with a tentative D call TRBD1 (6 bases). The CDR3 totals 15 residues. V was cut by 5 bases and J by 0 bases, with 13 bases left in between. In germline, CDR1 is PRHDT, CDR2 FYEKMQ (reference sequence). CDR3 nucleotide sequence: TGTGCCAGCAGCCCCGGACAGCTTTTGAACACTGAAGCTTTCTTT. Protein product: CASSPGQLLNTEAFF.

V gene TRBV5-1 combines with J gene TRBJ2-7, with D tentatively TRBD1 or TRBD2 (6 bases each). Germline V gene data show CDR1 as SGHRS and CDR2 as YFSETQ. The CDR3 is 15 amino acids. V gave up 0 bases and J gave up 0 bases, with 10 bases separating them. CDR3 DNA: TGCGCCAGCAGCTTGGTACCGGGGGCCTCCTACGAGCAGTACTTC. It translates to CASSLVPGASYEQYF.

This clonotype appeared a few times. V and J are TRBV28 and TRBJ1-2; D is uncertain. There are 12 residues in the CDR3. The V end lost 5 bases, the J end lost 7 bases, and 11 bases lay between the germline ends. In germline, CDR1 is MDHEN, CDR2 SYDVKM. CDR3 region: CASSTSTVGYTF. CDR3 in DNA: TGTGCCAGCAGTACCTCGACGGTTGGCTACACCTTC.

The rearrangement links TRBV6-5 to TRBJ2-7; no reliable D call. CDR1 and CDR2 (germline): MNHEY, SVGAGI. The CDR3 is 14 residues long. Trimming took 2 bases from V and 2 from J, leaving 10 bases between them. The CDR3 coding sequence is TGTGCCAGCAGTTACGCGACCCAGACCTACGAGCAGTACTTC. Translated, it gives CASSYATQTYEQYF.